This T cell receptor beta chain was sequenced in a study of molecular identifiers for immune sequencing clone quantification. At least ten counts were recorded for this clonotype. What it binds is not known. MiXCR was run by TCRdb on the PCR reads, yielding one entry per CDR3 protein. The sample holds approximately 90,000 distinct CDR3 sequences; approximately 24% are singletons and the top ten take about 0.94%. General study points: Clonotypes surpassing 20 RNA copies contained over 98% of effector molecules, versus under 1% in naive cells.

The origin of this receptor is a human donor in good health. Some libraries in this study had Jurkat cell RNA spiked in. The sample comprised naive CD8+ T cells from blood, with Jurkat cell RNA spiked in. Regarding subset: FACS-sorted CD8+CD4-CCR7+CD45RA+ naive T cells.

The CDR3 sequence: CASSQGRFLDTEAFF. CDR3 nucleotides: TGCGCCAGCAGCCAGGGACGATTTCTGGACACTGAAGCTTTCTTT. This chain connects TRBV4-3 to TRBJ1-1; possible D gene TRBD1, 5 bases. Germline loops: CDR1 LGHNA, CDR2 YSLEER. The CDR3 has 15 residues. V was trimmed by 3 bases and J by 3 bases, leaving 14 bases between them.